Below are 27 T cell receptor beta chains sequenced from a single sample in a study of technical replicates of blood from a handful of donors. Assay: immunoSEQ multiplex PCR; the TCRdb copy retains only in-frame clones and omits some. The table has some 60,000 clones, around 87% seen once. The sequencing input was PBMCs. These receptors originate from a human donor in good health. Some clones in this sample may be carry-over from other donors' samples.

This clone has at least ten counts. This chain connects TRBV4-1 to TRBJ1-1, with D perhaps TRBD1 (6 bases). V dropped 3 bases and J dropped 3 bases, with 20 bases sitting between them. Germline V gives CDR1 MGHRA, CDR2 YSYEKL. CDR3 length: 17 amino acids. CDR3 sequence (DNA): TGCGCCAGCAGCCATCTCCCAGGACAGTCGAGGGACACTGAAGCTTTCTTT. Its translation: CASSHLPGQSRDTEAFF.

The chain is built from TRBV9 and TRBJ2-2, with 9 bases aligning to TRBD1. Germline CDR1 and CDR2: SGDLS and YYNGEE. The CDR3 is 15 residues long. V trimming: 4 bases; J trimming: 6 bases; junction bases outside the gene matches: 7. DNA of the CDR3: TGTGCCAGCAGCACCGGGACAGGGAAGGCCGGGGAGCTGTTTTTT. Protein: CASSTGTGKAGELFF.

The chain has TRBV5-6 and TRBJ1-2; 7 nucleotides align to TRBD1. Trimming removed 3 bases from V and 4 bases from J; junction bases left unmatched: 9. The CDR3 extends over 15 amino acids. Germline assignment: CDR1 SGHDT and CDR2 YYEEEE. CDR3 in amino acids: CASSWGDSTLYGYTF. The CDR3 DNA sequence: TGTGCCAGCAGCTGGGGGGACAGTACCCTCTATGGCTACACCTTC.

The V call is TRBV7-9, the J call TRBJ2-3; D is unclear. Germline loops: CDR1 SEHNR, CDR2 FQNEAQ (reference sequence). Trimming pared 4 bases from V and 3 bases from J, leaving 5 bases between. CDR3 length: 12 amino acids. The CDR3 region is CASSSQTDTQYF. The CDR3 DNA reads TGTGCCAGCAGCTCCCAAACAGATACGCAGTATTTT.

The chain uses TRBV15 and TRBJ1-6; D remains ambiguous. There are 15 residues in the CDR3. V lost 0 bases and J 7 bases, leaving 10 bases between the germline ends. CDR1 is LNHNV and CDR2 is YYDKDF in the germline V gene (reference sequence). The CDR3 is CATSRDKTVNSPLHF. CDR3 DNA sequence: TGTGCCACCAGCAGAGATAAAACAGTGAATTCACCCCTCCACTTT.

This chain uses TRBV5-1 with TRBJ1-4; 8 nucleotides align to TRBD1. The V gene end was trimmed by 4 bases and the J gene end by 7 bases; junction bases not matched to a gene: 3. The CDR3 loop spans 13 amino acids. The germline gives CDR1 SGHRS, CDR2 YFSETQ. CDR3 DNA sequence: TGCGCCAGCAGCCCCGGGACAGGTGAAAAACTGTTTTTT. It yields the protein CASSPGTGEKLFF.

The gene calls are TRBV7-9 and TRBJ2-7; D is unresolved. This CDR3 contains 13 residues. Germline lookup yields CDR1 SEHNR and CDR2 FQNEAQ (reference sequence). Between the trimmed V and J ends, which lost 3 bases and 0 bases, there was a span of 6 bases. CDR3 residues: CASSFLLSYEQYF. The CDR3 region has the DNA TGTGCCAGCAGCTTCCTTCTCTCCTACGAGCAGTACTTC.

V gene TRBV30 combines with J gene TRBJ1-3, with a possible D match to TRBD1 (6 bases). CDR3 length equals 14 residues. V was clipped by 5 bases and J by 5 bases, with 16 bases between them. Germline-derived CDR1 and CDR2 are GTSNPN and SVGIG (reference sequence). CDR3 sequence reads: CAWQHEDRRNTIYF. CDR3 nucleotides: TGTGCCTGGCAGCATGAGGACAGAAGAAACACCATATATTTT.

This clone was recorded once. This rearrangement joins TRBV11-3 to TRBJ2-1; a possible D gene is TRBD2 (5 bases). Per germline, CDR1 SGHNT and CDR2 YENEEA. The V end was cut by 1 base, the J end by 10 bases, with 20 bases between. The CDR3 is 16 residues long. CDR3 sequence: CASSLGVSLASDEQFF. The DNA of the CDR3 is TGTGCCAGCAGCTTAGGGGTGAGCCTAGCAAGTGACGAGCAGTTCTTC.

The CDR3 protein is CASSRTGSGNTIYF. CDR3 coding DNA: TGCGCCAGCAGCCGGACAGGGTCGGGAAACACCATATATTTT. The chain employs TRBV4-1 and TRBJ1-3, with 8 nucleotides matching TRBD1. The CDR3 contains 14 residues. Trimming cost V 4 bases and J 4 bases; bases outside gene matches: 3. Germline V lookup: CDR1 MGHRA, CDR2 YSYEKL.

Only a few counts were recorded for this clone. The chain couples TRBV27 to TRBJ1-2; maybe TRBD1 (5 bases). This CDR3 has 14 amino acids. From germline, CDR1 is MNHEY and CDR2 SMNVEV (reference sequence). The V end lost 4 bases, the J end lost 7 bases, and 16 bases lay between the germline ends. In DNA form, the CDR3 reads TGTGCCAGCAGTTACGCGGGGCCCTCGAGTGGCTACACCTTC. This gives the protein CASSYAGPSSGYTF.

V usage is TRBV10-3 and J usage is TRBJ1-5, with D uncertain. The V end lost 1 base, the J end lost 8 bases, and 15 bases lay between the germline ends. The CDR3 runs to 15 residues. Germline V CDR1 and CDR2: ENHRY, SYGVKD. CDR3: CAISELGKGGEPQHF. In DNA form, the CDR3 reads TGTGCCATCAGTGAGTTGGGTAAGGGAGGAGAGCCCCAGCATTTT.

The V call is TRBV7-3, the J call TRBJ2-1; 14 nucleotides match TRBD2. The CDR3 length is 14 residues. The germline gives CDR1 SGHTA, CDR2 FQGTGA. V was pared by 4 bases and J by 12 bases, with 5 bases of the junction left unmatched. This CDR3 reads CASSWGTSGSGQFF. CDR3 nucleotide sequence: TGTGCCAGCAGCTGGGGGACTAGCGGGAGTGGGCAGTTCTTC.

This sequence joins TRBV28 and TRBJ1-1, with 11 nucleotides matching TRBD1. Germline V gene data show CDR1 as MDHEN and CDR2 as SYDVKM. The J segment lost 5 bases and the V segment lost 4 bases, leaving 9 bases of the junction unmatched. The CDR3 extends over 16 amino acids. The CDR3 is CASSSTGQGVRTEAFF. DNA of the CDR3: TGTGCCAGCAGTTCAACGGGACAGGGGGTTCGGACTGAAGCTTTCTTT.

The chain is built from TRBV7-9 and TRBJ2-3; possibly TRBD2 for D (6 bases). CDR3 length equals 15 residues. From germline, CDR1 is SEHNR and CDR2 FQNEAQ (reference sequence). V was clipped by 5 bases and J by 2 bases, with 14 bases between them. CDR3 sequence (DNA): TGTGCCAGCAGCAGCCGGCTAGCGACCACAGATACGCAGTATTTT. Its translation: CASSSRLATTDTQYF.

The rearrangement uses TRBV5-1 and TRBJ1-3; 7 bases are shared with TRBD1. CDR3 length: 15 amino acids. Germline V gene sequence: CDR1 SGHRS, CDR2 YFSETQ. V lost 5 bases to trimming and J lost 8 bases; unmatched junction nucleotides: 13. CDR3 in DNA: TGCGCCAGCAGGCCTACAGGGGACTTTCTTGACACCATATATTTT. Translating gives CASRPTGDFLDTIYF. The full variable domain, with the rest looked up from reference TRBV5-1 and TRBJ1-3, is KAGVTQTPRYLIKTRGQQVTLSCSPISGHRSVSWYQQTPGQGLQFLFEYFSETQRNKGNFPGRFSGRQFSNSRSEMNVSTLELGDSALYLCASRPTGDFLDTIYFGEGSWLTVV.

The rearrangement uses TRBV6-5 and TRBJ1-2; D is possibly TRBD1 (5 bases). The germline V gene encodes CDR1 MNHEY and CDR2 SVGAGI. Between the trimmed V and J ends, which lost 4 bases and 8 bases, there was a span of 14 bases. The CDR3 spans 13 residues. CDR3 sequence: CASSSEGFFGYTF. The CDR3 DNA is TGTGCCAGCAGTTCGGAGGGGTTTTTCGGCTACACCTTC.

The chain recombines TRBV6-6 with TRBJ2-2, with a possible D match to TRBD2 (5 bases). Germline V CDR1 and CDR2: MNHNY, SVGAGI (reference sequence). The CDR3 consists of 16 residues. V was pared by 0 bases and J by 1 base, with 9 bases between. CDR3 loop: CASSYSVARNTGELFF. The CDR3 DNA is TGTGCCAGCAGTTACTCGGTAGCGAGGAACACCGGGGAGCTGTTTTTT.

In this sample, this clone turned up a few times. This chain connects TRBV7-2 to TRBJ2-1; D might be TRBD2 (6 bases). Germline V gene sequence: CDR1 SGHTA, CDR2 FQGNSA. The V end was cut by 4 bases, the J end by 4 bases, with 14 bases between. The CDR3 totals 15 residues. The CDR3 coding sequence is TGTGCCAGCAGCTCAACGGCGGGACTGTACAATGAGCAGTTCTTC. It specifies CASSSTAGLYNEQFF. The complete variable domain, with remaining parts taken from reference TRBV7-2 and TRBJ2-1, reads GAGVSQSPSNKVTEKGKDVELRCDPISGHTALYWYRQSLGQGLEFLIYFQGNSAPDKSGLPSDRFSAERTGGSVSTLTIQRTQQEDSAVYLCASSSTAGLYNEQFFGPGTRLTVL.

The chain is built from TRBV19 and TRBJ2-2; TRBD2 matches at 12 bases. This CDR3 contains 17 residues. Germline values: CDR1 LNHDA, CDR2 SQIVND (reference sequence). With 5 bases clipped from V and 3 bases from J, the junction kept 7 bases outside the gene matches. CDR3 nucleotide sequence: TGTGCCAGTAGTGCCACCCGACTAGCGGGAGACACCGGGGAGCTGTTTTTT. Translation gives CASSATRLAGDTGELFF. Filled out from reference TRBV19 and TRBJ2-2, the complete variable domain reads DGGITQSPKYLFRKEGQNVTLSCEQNLNHDAMYWYRQDPGQGLRLIYYSQIVNDFQKGDIAEGYSVSREKKESFPLTVTSAQKNPTAFYLCASSATRLAGDTGELFFGEGSRLTVL.

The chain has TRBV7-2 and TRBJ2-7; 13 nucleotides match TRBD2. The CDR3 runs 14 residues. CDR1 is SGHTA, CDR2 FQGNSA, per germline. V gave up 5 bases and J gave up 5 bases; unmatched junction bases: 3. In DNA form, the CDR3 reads TGTGCCAGCAGCAGACTAGCGGGGGGAAACGAGCAGTACTTC. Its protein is CASSRLAGGNEQYF.

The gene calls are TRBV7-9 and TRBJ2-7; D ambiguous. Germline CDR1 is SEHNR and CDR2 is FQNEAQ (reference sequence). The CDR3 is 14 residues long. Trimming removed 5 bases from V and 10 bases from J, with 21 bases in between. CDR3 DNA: TGTGCCAGCAGCCTCGCTACCCAACCCGCGATACAGTACTTC. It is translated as CASSLATQPAIQYF. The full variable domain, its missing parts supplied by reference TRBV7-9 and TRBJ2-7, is DTGVSQNPRHKITKRGQNVTFRCDPISEHNRLYWYRQTLGQGPEFLTYFQNEAQLEKSRLLSDRFSAERPKGSFSTLEIQRTEQGDSAMYLCASSLATQPAIQYFGPGTRLTVT.

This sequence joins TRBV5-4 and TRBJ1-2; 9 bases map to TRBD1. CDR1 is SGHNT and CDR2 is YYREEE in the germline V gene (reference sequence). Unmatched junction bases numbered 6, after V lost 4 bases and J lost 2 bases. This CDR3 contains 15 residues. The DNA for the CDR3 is TGTGCCAGCAGCGGATCCGGGACAGGGAACTATGGCTACACCTTC. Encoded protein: CASSGSGTGNYGYTF. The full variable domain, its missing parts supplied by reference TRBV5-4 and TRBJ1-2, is ETGVTQSPTHLIKTRGQQVTLRCSSQSGHNTVSWYQQALGQGPQFIFQYYREEENGRGNFPPRFSGLQFPNYSSELNVNALELDDSALYLCASSGSGTGNYGYTFGSGTRLTVV.

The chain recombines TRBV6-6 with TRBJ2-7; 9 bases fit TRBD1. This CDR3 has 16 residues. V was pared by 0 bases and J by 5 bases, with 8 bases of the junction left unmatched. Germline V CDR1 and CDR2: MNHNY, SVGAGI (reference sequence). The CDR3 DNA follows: TGTGCCAGCAGTTACTCGGGGGGACAGGGAAACGACGAGCAGTACTTC. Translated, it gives CASSYSGGQGNDEQYF.

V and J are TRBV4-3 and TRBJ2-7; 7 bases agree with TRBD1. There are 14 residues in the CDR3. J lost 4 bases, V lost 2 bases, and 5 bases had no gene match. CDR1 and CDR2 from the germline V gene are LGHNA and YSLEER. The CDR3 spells CASSQRTGKYEQYF. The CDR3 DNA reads TGCGCCAGCAGCCAAAGGACAGGAAAGTACGAGCAGTACTTC.

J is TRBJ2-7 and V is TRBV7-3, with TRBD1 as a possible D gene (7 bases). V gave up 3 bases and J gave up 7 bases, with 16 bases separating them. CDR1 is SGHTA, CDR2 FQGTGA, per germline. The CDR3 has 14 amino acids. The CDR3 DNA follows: TGTGCCAGCAGCTTGACAGGGCCCGGGGGTGAGCAGTACTTC. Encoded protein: CASSLTGPGGEQYF.

The CDR3 region is CASSVKQGSIQPQHF. The CDR3 coding sequence is TGTGCCAGTAGTGTCAAACAGGGATCGATTCAGCCCCAGCATTTT. The rearrangement joins TRBV19 to TRBJ1-5; D possibly corresponds to TRBD1 (6 bases). CDR3 size: 15 residues. CDR1 and CDR2 (germline): LNHDA, SQIVND (reference sequence). V lost 5 bases and J lost 6, with 17 bases in between.